This entry describes one T cell receptor beta chain. The sample holds a few counts of this clonotype. Its recognized antigen is unknown. One base away there is no much larger clone; base qualities are not given. These data originate in a study of early T cells in non-severe SARS-CoV-2 infection (dated by TCRdb to the early 2020s). At the level of the whole study: TCR sequencing used bulk RNA from unsorted whole blood, so alpha and beta chains could not be paired.

The study was a case-control design nested within a healthcare worker cohort in London, UK, with weekly nasopharyngeal swab PCR tests and blood sampling. Between 23 and 31 March 2020, the week of the UK lockdown, healthcare workers were enrolled and then followed up weekly for as long as 16 weeks. The library was generated by 5' RACE. Sequencing relied on a NextSeq 500. In the TCR library protocol, unique molecular identifiers were attached to individual cDNA molecules to correct for PCR bias and sequencing error. Sequencing covered both TCR alpha and beta chains, and within each sample the abundances of alpha and beta sequences were tightly co-correlated. As for how the authors treated the data: Decombinator V4 was used to annotate the V gene, J gene and CDR3 of the TCR sequences. Expanded TCRs were defined as changing significantly between any two time points under a Poisson model with p below 0.0001. Abundances of TCRs were expressed as counts per million after normalisation to the total number of TCRs sequenced in each sample. TRAV1-2 paired with TRAJ12, TRAJ20 or TRAJ33 defined MAIT TCRs, while TRAV10 paired with TRAJ18 defined iNKT TCRs. A search of VDJdb, accessed on 1 November 2021, was run for TCRs annotated to CMV, EBV and SARS-CoV-2, with TCRs annotated for multiple antigens excluded. TCRdb handled the public reads itself, with Q25 trimming in fastp and clone calling in MiXCR, and kept productive beta chains. Each entry merges the rows of one CDR3 protein and shows their most common DNA and genes. V and J calls and clone size were set by TCRdb, not the authors. Here the sample has 75,000 to 90,000 distinct CDR3 sequences; 13% occur a single time. Around 1.1% of the sample comes from the top ten.

What the authors observed across the whole study: VDJdb matching was skewed toward anti-spike CD8 responses and likely underestimated virus-specific expansions, missing private and CD4 specificities.

Trimming at the junction amounts to 0 bases on V and 5 bases on J, and the germline ends lie 5 bases apart. From the cysteine through the phenylalanine, the CDR3 covers 13 amino acids. Only CDR3 DNA is held: 39 bases, read in frame from base 1. CDR1 and CDR2 are drawn from the germline V gene: SGHDN, FVKESK. The specimen was whole blood. Rearrangement joined TRBV14 to TRBJ2-1; the D gene assignment is ambiguous. This sequence originates from an adult who was a healthcare worker with PCR-confirmed SARS-CoV-2 infection or an uninfected control (not recorded which). The base sequence is TGTGCCAGCAGCCAAGATCGGCACAATGAGCAGTTCTTC. The encoded protein is CASSQDRHNEQFF.